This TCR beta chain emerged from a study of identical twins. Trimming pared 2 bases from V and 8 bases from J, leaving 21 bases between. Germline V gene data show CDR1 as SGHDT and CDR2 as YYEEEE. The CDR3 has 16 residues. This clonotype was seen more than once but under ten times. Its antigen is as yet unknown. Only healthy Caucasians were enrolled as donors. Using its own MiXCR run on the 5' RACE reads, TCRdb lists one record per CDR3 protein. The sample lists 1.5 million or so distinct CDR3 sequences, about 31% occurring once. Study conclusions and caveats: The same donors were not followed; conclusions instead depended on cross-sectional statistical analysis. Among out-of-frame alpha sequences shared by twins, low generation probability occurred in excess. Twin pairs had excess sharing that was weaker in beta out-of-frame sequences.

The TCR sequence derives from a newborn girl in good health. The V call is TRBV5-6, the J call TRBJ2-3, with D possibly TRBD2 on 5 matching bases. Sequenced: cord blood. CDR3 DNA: TGTGCCAGCAGCTTTAGCTACACCCCCTCCCGGGGTACGCAGTATTTT. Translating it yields CASSFSYTPSRGTQYF.